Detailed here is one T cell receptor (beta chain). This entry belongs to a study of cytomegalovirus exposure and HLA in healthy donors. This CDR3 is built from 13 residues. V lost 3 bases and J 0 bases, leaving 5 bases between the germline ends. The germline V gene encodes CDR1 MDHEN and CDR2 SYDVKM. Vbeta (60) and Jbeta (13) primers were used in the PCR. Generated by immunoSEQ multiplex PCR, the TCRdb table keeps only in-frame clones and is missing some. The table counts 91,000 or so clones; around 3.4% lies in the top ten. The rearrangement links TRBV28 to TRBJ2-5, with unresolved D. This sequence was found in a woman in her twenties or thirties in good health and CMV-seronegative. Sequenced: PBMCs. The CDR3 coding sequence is TGTGCCAGCAGTTTCCCGGACCAAGAGACCCAGTACTTC. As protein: CASSFPDQETQYF.